These 12 T cell receptor beta chains were sequenced from one sample in a study of cytomegalovirus exposure and HLA in healthy donors. Use of 60 Vbeta and 13 Jbeta primers characterized the PCR. The method was immunoSEQ multiplex PCR; TCRdb's version includes in-frame clones alone and lacks a portion of them. The table has approximately 110,000 clones, 80% to 85% seen once. Sequencing used PBMCs. These receptors all come from a man aged 30 to 45 in good health and CMV-seropositive.

The V call is TRBV7-9, the J call TRBJ2-5; 9 nucleotides align to TRBD2. Germline V gives CDR1 SEHNR, CDR2 FQNEAQ (reference sequence). The J segment lost 5 bases and the V segment lost 5 bases, leaving 6 bases of the junction unmatched. The CDR3 loop spans 14 amino acids. The CDR3 region is CASSEGLARETQYF. The DNA of the CDR3 is TGTGCCAGCAGCGAGGGACTAGCTAGGGAGACCCAGTACTTC.

This clone was counted a single time. The V gene is TRBV5-4, the J gene TRBJ2-1, with TRBD2 as a possible D gene (6 bases). CDR1 SGHNT and CDR2 YYREEE come from the germline V gene (reference sequence). The V gene lost 4 bases and the J gene lost 10 bases, with 18 bases spanning the gap. The CDR3 runs 14 residues. The CDR3 coding sequence is TGTGCCAGCAGCCCCCGGGACTTCCCCCAGGAGCAGTTCTTC. Protein sequence: CASSPRDFPQEQFF.

The V call is TRBV29-1, the J call TRBJ2-7; tentative D call: TRBD2 (6 bases). Germline V lookup: CDR1 SQVTM, CDR2 ANQGSEA. This CDR3 contains 13 residues. The CDR3 loop is CSPRPGEGHEQYV. CDR3 coding DNA: TGCAGTCCAAGGCCGGGGGAAGGGCACGAGCAGTACGTC.

V usage is TRBV7-2 and J usage is TRBJ2-7; no clear D gene. This CDR3 region has 14 residues. Germline V lookup: CDR1 SGHTA, CDR2 FQGNSA. V shed 1 base and J shed 7 bases, with 14 bases lying between them. CDR3 coding DNA: TGTGCCAGCAGCTTAGATCCCTCAGCACGGGAGCAGTACGTC. Residues: CASSLDPSAREQYV.

The chain joins TRBV13 to TRBJ2-1, with 11 nucleotides matching TRBD2. V shed 2 bases and J 9 bases; nucleotides not matched to a gene: 3. Germline CDR1 PRHDT, CDR2 FYEKMQ (reference sequence). This CDR3 has 14 amino acids. The CDR3 nucleotides are TGTGCCAGCAGCTTAACTAGCGGGAGACTTGAGCAGTTCTTC. It is translated as CASSLTSGRLEQFF.

The chain employs TRBV18 and TRBJ2-2; TRBD2 matches at 14 bases. The ends lost 3 bases at V and 6 bases at J; junction bases unmatched: 6. CDR1 and CDR2 (germline): KGHSH, LQKENI. The CDR3 sequence is 17 residues long. The CDR3 DNA follows: TGTGCCAGCTCACCCGCCGGACTAGCGGGAGGCTCCGGGGAGCTGTTTTTT. It encodes CASSPAGLAGGSGELFF.

The CDR3 sequence is CASSSSDRPRTDTQYF. The CDR3 DNA is TGTGCCAGCAGCTCTAGCGACCGACCCCGCACAGATACGCAGTATTTT. The chain has TRBV11-3 and TRBJ2-3; perhaps TRBD2 as D (6 bases). This CDR3 is 16 amino acids long. V lost 4 bases, J lost 1 base, and 15 bases lay in between. From germline, CDR1 is SGHNT and CDR2 YENEEA.

The chain employs TRBV11-1 and TRBJ2-7; D call uncertain. With 2 bases removed from V and 4 bases from J, the gap between germline ends came to 6 bases. The CDR3 has 12 residues. Germline V gene sequence: CDR1 SGHAT, CDR2 FQDESV (reference sequence). Here the CDR3 DNA reads TGTGCCAGCAGCTTATCCGGGTACGAGCAGTACTTC. It encodes CASSLSGYEQYF.

The chain couples TRBV6-1 to TRBJ2-1, with 12 bases that match TRBD2. CDR1 is MNHNS, CDR2 SASEGT, per germline. V shed 10 bases and J 4 bases; nucleotides not matched to a gene: 8. This CDR3 is built from 15 residues. CDR3 sequence reads: CATRTSGATYNEQFF. CDR3 sequence (DNA): TGTGCCACCAGGACTAGCGGGGCAACTTACAATGAGCAGTTCTTC.

This clone was counted a single time. Other nucleotide sequences in the sample specify the same CDR3. This rearrangement joins TRBV2 to TRBJ2-2; 7 nucleotides match TRBD2. J was trimmed by 6 bases and V by 5 bases; bases with no gene match: 0. Germline V CDR1 and CDR2: SNHLY, FYNNEI. The CDR3 runs 12 residues. For the CDR3, the DNA is TGTGCCAGCAGTCGGGGGGCCGGGGAGCTGTTTTTT. This translates into CASSRGAGELFF.

This chain joins TRBV27 and TRBJ2-1, with D maybe TRBD2 (6 bases). The length of the CDR3 is 16 residues. Per germline, CDR1 MNHEY and CDR2 SMNVEV (reference sequence). V was shortened by 1 base and J by 4 bases, with 14 bases between the two germline ends. CDR3 DNA sequence: TGTGCCAGCAGTTTATTGGGTCTAGCGAGATACAATGAGCAGTTCTTC. Translating it yields CASSLLGLARYNEQFF.

The chain couples TRBV7-9 to TRBJ1-3; tentative D call: TRBD1 (5 bases). This CDR3 is built from 13 residues. Trimming removed 5 bases at V and 4 bases at J, with 9 bases between. Germline CDR1 is SEHNR and CDR2 is FQNEAQ (reference sequence). CDR3 residues: CASSGDFGNTIYF. The DNA for the CDR3 is TGTGCCAGCAGCGGGGACTTCGGAAACACCATATATTTT.